Following are 5 T cell receptor beta chains from one sample sequenced in a study of neurological immune-mediated disorders. TCRdb independently ran MiXCR on the 5' RACE reads; one entry per CDR3 protein. The table records 80,000 or so distinct CDR3 sequences, roughly 9.9% of them present only once. Sequencing was done on a sample of PBMCs. The receptors stem from a middle-aged man in good health.

This clonotype was observed at least ten times. This sequence joins TRBV7-2 and TRBJ1-3; maybe TRBD1 (5 bases). The V end was cut by 4 bases, the J end by 0 bases, with 13 bases between. The germline gives CDR1 SGHTA, CDR2 FQGNSA. The CDR3 is made up of 16 amino acids. The DNA for the CDR3 is TGTGCCAGCAGCTCCCAGGGAGGGTCCTCTGGAAACACCATATATTTT. Translated, it gives CASSSQGGSSGNTIYF. Full variable domain (remainder filled in from reference TRBV7-2 and TRBJ1-3): GAGVSQSPSNKVTEKGKDVELRCDPISGHTALYWYRQSLGQGLEFLIYFQGNSAPDKSGLPSDRFSAERTGGSVSTLTIQRTQQEDSAVYLCASSSQGGSSGNTIYFGEGSWLTVV.

Comments on this clonotype: A single base separates this from a much larger clone, so it may be a read error. The CDR3 sequence: CASSTEQGTYEQYF. The CDR3 DNA reads as TGTGCCAGCAGCACCGAACAGGGGACCTACGAGCAGTACTTC. V usage is TRBV7-6 and J usage is TRBJ2-7; 7 bases match TRBD1. The germline CDR1 and CDR2 sequences are SGHVS and FNYEAQ. The CDR3 loop spans 14 amino acids. V was pared by 5 bases and J by 2 bases, with 6 bases of the junction left unmatched.

This clonotype was detected ten times or more. The V and J genes are TRBV29-1 and TRBJ2-7; 7 bases match TRBD1. V was clipped by 6 bases and J by 2 bases; unmatched bases: 13. Germline V gene data show CDR1 as SQVTM and CDR2 as ANQGSEA. The CDR3 loop spans 15 amino acids. The CDR3 DNA sequence: TGCAGCGTGAGCTTGCCCGGGACAGAAACCTACGAGCAGTACTTC. Its translation: CSVSLPGTETYEQYF.

This clonotype was found many times. This chain connects TRBV20-1 to TRBJ2-7, with 8 nucleotides matching TRBD1. CDR1 and CDR2 (germline): DFQATT, SNEGSKA (reference sequence). The CDR3 contains 12 residues. The ends lost 7 bases at V and 5 bases at J; junction bases unmatched: 7. The CDR3 sequence is CSGTGWMDEQYF. DNA of the CDR3: TGCAGTGGGACAGGGTGGATGGACGAGCAGTACTTC.

This clonotype was recorded at least ten times. The chain recombines TRBV14 with TRBJ2-5; D possibly matches TRBD1 or TRBD2 (7 bases each). CDR1 SGHDN and CDR2 FVKESK come from the germline V gene. The V end was cut by 2 bases, the J end by 2 bases, with 15 bases between. The CDR3 extends over 16 amino acids. For the CDR3, the DNA is TGTGCCAGCAGCCAATTGGGGGGGACAGCGCAAGAGACCCAGTACTTC. Protein: CASSQLGGTAQETQYF.